The entry that follows covers one TCR beta chain sequence. CDR3 length: 11 amino acids. V lost 2 bases and J lost 8, with 9 bases in between. Per germline, CDR1 GTSNPN and CDR2 SVGIG (reference sequence). This entry is derived from a study of blood T cell repertoires in COVID-19. Study-level information: Nucleic acid was either cDNA or gDNA, and it came from T cells, B-cell-depleted T cells, or PBMCs.

In the original processing: Researchers report that nucleated cell counts were estimated from reference gene primer amplification. This table comes from immunoSEQ multiplex PCR, and its TCRdb copy is limited to in-frame clones, with some not included. V, J and clone size reflect that table, while D and trimming were determined from the DNA. The sample contains approximately 68,000 clones, less than 90% of which appear only once. The sequencing sample was made of peripheral blood. The genes are TRBV30 and TRBJ1-1; tentative D call: TRBD1 (5 bases). The receptor was isolated from a man aged 45-60 years with active COVID-19. Written as DNA, the CDR3 is TGTGCCTGGAGTTTCGGGGGAGAAGCTTTCTTT. Protein: CAWSFGGEAFF.